A selection of T cell receptor beta chains follows, all from one sample in a study of cytotoxic CD8 clonotypes in ibrutinib-treated CLL. The assay was immunoSEQ multiplex PCR, and TCRdb's table has in-frame clones only and misses some. This table holds under 15,000 clones, 64% found once. The sample was PBMCs, taken before ibrutinib treatment. Receptors originate from a human donor with chronic lymphocytic leukemia. Both conserved end residues are part of each CDR3. Each record gives: V gene, J gene, CDR3 length, clone size, CDR3 protein. Rows may omit the clone size; those that give it use once, few, many or a size class.

V: TRBV21-1; J: TRBJ1-2; length: 15; size: NA; CDR3: CASSKPGTDDNGYTF
V: TRBV20-1; J: TRBJ2-7; length: 11; size: NA; CDR3: CSAEGDHEQYF
V: TRBV7-8; J: TRBJ2-7; length: 14; size: NA; CDR3: CASSLTGGTYEQYF
V: TRBV4-1; J: TRBJ2-5; length: 15; size: NA; CDR3: CASSQVGQGLETQYF
V: TRBV5-4; J: TRBJ2-1; length: 15; size: NA; CDR3: CASSLRSRSYNEQFF
V: TRBV5-4; J: TRBJ2-1; length: 15; size: NA; CDR3: CASSQDRDSYNEQFF
V: TRBV10-1; J: TRBJ1-2; length: 13; size: NA; CDR3: CASSVTGGYGYTF
V: TRBV30; J: TRBJ2-7; length: 12; size: NA; CDR3: CAWSVKGDEQYF
V: TRBV9; J: TRBJ2-4; length: 18; size: NA; CDR3: CASSVGWGPQSAKNIQYF
V: TRBV5-1; J: TRBJ1-4; length: 16; size: NA; CDR3: CASSLAGARTNEKLFF
V: TRBV5-6; J: TRBJ1-1; length: 15; size: NA; CDR3: CASSFRYSTKTEAFF
V: TRBV5-6; J: TRBJ2-7; length: 14; size: NA; CDR3: CASNLGASSYEQYF
V: TRBV11-2; J: TRBJ1-6; length: 15; size: NA; CDR3: CASSFGGSYNSPLHF
V: TRBV5-4; J: TRBJ1-2; length: 12; size: once; CDR3: CASSLDHGGYTF
V: TRBV25-1; J: TRBJ2-7; length: 11; size: NA; CDR3: CASSGGYEQYF
V: TRBV7-7; J: TRBJ2-1; length: 15; size: few; CDR3: CASSRNLQGADEQFF
V: TRBV5-4; J: TRBJ1-1; length: 16; size: NA; CDR3: CASSLGEGPMNTEAFF
V: TRBV27; J: TRBJ2-1; length: 14; size: NA; CDR3: CASSFQAGGNEQFF
V: TRBV27; J: TRBJ2-1; length: 13; size: NA; CDR3: CASSSRTWHEQFF
V: TRBV5-4; J: TRBJ1-1; length: 15; size: NA; CDR3: CASSFWDRANTEAFF
V: TRBV7-7; J: TRBJ2-5; length: 16; size: NA; CDR3: CASSLAPGTPQETQYF
V: TRBV5-6; J: TRBJ2-7; length: 13; size: NA; CDR3: CASIRGGGYEQYF
V: TRBV18; J: TRBJ2-7; length: 16; size: NA; CDR3: CASSPPVRSSSYEQYF
V: TRBV4-1; J: TRBJ1-3; length: 15; size: once; CDR3: CASSQDEGYGNTIYF
V: TRBV10-2; J: TRBJ1-2; length: 13; size: NA; CDR3: CASSPVEGRSYTF
V: TRBV4-1; J: TRBJ2-2; length: 17; size: large; CDR3: CASSPTPSGGGEGELFF
V: TRBV11-3; J: TRBJ2-1; length: 16; size: NA; CDR3: CASSLDGAHSYNEQFF
V: TRBV5-5; J: TRBJ1-1; length: 14; size: NA; CDR3: CASSSRAPNTEAFF
V: TRBV19; J: TRBJ2-7; length: 14; size: once; CDR3: CASSDRGADYEQYF
V: TRBV7-6; J: TRBJ1-1; length: 13; size: once; CDR3: CASSLVGTSEAFF
V: TRBV10-3; J: TRBJ1-1; length: 14; size: NA; CDR3: CAISEYHGNTEAFF
V: TRBV19; J: TRBJ2-7; length: 14; size: NA; CDR3: CASSSGLAIYEQYF
V: TRBV7-9; J: TRBJ2-7; length: 16; size: NA; CDR3: CASSLEGTKSPYEQYF
V: TRBV5-6; J: TRBJ1-4; length: 16; size: NA; CDR3: CASSLGPAGTNEKLFF
V: TRBV19; J: TRBJ2-7; length: 14; size: NA; CDR3: CASSIAVRAYEQYF
V: TRBV9; J: TRBJ1-2; length: 14; size: NA; CDR3: CASTKQAANYGYTF
V: TRBV27; J: TRBJ2-4; length: 14; size: medium-sized; CDR3: CASSPTLAKNIQYF
V: TRBV4-2; J: TRBJ2-3; length: 14; size: NA; CDR3: CAVQPSGGTDTQYF
V: TRBV7-9; J: TRBJ2-1; length: 13; size: once; CDR3: CASSHLPGPEQFF
V: TRBV11-2; J: TRBJ2-1; length: 15; size: NA; CDR3: CASSFLQSSYNEQFF
V: TRBV19; J: TRBJ1-1; length: 18; size: NA; CDR3: CASSIPRGLYSRDTEAFF
V: TRBV7-8; J: TRBJ2-7; length: 15; size: NA; CDR3: CASSLVFGGPKEQYF
V: TRBV11-2; J: TRBJ1-1; length: 15; size: NA; CDR3: CASSFSPGDNTEAFF
V: TRBV5-1; J: TRBJ2-7; length: 18; size: NA; CDR3: CASSLAETGKRSSYEQYF
V: TRBV5-1; J: TRBJ2-2; length: 17; size: NA; CDR3: CASSLFTTGGYAGELFF
V: TRBV27; J: TRBJ1-5; length: 14; size: few; CDR3: CASRDGQGNQPQHF
V: TRBV5-1; J: TRBJ2-3; length: 15; size: once; CDR3: CASWGLAGTTDTQYF
V: TRBV11-2; J: TRBJ2-3; length: 14; size: NA; CDR3: CASSLRGVADTQYF
V: TRBV27; J: TRBJ2-2; length: 14; size: NA; CDR3: CASTRTVNTGELFF
V: TRBV30; J: TRBJ2-3; length: 14; size: once; CDR3: CAWVLPAEADTQYF
V: TRBV5-1; J: TRBJ2-7; length: 17; size: many; CDR3: CASSDNHRDRLSYEQYF
V: TRBV6-1; J: TRBJ2-1; length: 14; size: NA; CDR3: CASSELRSGTVRFF
V: TRBV16; J: TRBJ1-1; length: 13; size: NA; CDR3: CASSFLDGTEAFF
V: TRBV2; J: TRBJ1-3; length: 13; size: NA; CDR3: CASMADSGNTIYF
V: TRBV5-6; J: TRBJ1-2; length: 15; size: NA; CDR3: CASSPPGARHWGYTF
V: TRBV30; J: TRBJ2-7; length: 12; size: NA; CDR3: CAWSSGGDEQYF